This T cell receptor beta chain was recorded in a study of human T cells and chemical hapten exposure. Findings and caveats of the study: Expanded TCR sets contained significantly more large CDR3 similarity clusters than controls.

Time point: pre-sensitization, week 0. Documented treatment: therapeutic diphenylcyclopropenone sensitization with weekly scalp DPC. This clonotype was found a few times. Its antigen is unknown. Each CDR3 protein gets one entry after TCRdb re-called the RACE reads with MiXCR. The repertoire holds approximately 100,000 distinct CDR3 sequences, with approximately 12% as singletons. V was pared by 6 bases and J by 2 bases, with 13 bases between. The CDR3 covers 14 residues. Per the germline V gene, CDR1 is MDHEN and CDR2 is SYDVKM. This rearrangement joins TRBV28 to TRBJ2-5, with D perhaps being TRBD1 or TRBD2 (5 bases each). The receptor's source is a woman in her forties or fifties with alopecia areata. Some clones in this sample may be carry-over from other donors' samples. Sequenced material: whole blood, taken in connection with sensitization to the hapten diphenylcyclopropenone (DPC). The CDR3 DNA reads TGTGCCAGCAGACCCGGGACCCAACAAGAGACCCAGTACTTC. It yields the protein CASRPGTQQETQYF.